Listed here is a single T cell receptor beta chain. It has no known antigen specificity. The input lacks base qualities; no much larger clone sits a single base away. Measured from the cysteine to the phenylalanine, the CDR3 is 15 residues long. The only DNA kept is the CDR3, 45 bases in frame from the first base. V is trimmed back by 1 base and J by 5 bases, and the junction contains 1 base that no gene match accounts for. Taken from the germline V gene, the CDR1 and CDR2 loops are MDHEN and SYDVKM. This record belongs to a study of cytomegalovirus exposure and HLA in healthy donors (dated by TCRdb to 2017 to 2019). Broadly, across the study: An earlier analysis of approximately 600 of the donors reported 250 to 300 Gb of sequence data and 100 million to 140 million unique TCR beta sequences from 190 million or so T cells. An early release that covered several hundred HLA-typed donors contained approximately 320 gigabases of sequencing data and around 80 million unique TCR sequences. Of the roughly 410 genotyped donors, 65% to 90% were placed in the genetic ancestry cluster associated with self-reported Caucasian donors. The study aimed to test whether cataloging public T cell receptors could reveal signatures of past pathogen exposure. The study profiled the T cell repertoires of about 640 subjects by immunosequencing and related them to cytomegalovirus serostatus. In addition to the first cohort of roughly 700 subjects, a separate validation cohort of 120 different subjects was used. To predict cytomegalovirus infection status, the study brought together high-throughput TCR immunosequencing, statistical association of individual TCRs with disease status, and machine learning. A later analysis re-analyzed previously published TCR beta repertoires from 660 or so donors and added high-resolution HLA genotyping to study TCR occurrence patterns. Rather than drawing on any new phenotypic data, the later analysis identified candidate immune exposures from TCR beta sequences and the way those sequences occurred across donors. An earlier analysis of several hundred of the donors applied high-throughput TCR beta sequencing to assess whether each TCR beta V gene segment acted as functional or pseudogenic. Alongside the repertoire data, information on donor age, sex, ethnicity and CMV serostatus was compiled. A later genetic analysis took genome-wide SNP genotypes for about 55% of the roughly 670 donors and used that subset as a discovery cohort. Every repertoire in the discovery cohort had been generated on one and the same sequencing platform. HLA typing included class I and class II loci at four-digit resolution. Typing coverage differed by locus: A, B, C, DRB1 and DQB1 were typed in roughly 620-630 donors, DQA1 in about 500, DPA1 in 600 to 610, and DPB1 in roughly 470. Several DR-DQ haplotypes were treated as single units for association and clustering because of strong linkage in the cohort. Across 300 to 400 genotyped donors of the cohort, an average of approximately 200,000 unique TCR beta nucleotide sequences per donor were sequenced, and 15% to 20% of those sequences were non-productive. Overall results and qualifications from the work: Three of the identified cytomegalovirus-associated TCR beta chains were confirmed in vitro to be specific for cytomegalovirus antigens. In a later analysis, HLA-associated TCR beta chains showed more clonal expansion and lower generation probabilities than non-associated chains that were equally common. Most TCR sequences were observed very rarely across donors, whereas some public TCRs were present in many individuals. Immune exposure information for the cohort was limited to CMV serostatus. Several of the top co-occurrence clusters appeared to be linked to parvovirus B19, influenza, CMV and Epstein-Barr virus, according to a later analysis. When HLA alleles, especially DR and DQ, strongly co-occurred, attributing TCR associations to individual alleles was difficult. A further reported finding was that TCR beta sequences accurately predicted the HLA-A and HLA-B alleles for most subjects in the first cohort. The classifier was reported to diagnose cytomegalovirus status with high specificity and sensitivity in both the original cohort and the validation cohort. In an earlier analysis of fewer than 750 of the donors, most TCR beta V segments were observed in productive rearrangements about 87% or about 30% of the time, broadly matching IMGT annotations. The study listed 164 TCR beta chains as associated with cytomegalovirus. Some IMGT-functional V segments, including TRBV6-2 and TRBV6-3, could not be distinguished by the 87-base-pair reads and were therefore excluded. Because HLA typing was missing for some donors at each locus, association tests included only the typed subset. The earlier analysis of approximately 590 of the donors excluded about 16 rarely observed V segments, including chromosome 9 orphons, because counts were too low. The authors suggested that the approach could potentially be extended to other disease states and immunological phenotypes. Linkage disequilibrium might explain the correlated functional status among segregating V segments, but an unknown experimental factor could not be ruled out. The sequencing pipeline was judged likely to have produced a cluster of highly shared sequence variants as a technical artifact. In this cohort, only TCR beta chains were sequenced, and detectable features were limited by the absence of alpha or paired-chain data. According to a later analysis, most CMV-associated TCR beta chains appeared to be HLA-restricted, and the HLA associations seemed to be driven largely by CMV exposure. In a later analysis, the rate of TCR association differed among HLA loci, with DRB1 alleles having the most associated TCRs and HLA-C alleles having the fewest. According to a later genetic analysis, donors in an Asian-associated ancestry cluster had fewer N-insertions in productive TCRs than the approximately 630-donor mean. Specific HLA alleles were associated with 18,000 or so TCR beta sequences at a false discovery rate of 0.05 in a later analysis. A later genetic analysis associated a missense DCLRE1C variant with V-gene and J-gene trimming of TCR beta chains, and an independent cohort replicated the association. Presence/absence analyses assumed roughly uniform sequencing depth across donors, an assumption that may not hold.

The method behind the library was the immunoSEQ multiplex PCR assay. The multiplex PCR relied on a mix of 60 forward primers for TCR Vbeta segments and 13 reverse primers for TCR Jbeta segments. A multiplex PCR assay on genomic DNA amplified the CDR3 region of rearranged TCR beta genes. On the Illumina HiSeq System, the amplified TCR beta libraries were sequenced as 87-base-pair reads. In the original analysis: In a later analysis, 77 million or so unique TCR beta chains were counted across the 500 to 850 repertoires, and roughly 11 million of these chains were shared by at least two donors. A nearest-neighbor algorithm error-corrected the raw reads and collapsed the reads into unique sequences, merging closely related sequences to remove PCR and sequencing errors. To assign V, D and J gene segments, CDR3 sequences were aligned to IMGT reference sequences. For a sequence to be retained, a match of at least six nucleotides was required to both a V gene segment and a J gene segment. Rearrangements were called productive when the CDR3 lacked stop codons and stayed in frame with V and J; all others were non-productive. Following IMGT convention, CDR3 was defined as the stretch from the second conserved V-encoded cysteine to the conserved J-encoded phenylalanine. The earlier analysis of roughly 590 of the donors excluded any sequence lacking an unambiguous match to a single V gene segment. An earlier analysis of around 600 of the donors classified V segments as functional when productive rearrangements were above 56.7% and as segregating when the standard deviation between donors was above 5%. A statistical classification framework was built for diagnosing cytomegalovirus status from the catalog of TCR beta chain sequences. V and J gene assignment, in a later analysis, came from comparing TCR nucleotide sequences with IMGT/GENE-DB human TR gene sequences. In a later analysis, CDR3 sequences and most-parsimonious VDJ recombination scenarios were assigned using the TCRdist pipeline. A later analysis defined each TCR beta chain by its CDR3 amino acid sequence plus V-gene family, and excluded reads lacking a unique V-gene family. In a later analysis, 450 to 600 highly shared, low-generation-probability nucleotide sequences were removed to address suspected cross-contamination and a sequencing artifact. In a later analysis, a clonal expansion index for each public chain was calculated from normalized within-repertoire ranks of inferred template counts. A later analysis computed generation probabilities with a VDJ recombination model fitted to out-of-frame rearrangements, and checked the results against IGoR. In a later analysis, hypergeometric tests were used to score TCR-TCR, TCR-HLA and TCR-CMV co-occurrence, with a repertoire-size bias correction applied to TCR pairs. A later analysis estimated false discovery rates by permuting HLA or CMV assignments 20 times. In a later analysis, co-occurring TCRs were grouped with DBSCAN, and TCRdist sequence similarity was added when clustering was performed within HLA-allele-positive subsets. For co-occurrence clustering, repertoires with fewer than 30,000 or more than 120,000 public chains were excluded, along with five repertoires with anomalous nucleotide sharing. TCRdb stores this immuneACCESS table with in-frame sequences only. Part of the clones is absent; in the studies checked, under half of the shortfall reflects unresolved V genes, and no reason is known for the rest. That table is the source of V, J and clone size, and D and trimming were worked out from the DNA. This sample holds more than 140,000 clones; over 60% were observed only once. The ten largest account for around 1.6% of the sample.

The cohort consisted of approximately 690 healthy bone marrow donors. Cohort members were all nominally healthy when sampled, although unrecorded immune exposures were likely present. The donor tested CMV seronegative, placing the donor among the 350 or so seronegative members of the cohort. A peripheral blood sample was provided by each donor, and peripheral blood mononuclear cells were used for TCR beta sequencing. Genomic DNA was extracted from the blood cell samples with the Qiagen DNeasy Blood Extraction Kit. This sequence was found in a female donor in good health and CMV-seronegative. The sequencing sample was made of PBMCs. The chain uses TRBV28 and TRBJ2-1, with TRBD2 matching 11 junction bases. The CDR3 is CASSLSSGRHNEQFF. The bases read TGTGCCAGCAGTTTATCTAGCGGGAGGCACAATGAGCAGTTCTTC.